This TCR beta chain comes out of a study of blood T cell repertoires in COVID-19. Overall study: The United States, Italy and Spain supplied acute and convalescent COVID-19 samples. In each case, the material was cDNA or gDNA derived from T cells, B-cell-depleted T cells, or PBMCs.

Trimming took off 5 bases at V and 10 bases at J, with 15 bases between the two ends. The CDR3 is 14 amino acids. The germline V gene has CDR1 LGHDT and CDR2 YNNKEL (reference sequence). Original processing notes: Nucleated cell number was recorded as an estimate derived from reference gene primer amplification. Using immunoSEQ multiplex PCR, the repertoire was profiled, and TCRdb retains in-frame clones only, with some absent. Clone size and V and J calls were adopted from that table, with D and trimming inferred from the DNA. The sample lists 90,000 to 150,000 clones, roughly 87% occurring once. The receptor comes from a man older than 75 with acute or convalescent COVID-19. The J gene is TRBJ1-6, the V gene TRBV3-1 (or the pseudogene TRBV3-2); maybe TRBD1 (5 bases). What was sequenced was peripheral blood. The CDR3 loop is CASSYGTEKSPLHF. The CDR3 DNA sequence: TGTGCCAGCAGCTACGGGACTGAGAAATCACCCCTCCACTTT.